This TCR beta chain was recorded in a study of patients and donors after allogeneic stem cell transplantation. TCRdb ran MiXCR on the RT-PCR reads and lists one entry per CDR3 protein. This table has about 200,000 distinct CDR3 sequences, roughly two fifths appearing once. Between the trimmed V and J ends, which lost 6 bases and 5 bases, there was a span of 11 bases. The CDR3 length is 13 residues. The TCR was taken from a human donor who was either an allogeneic HSCT recipient or a stem cell or donor lymphocyte infusion donor (not recorded which). It is not recorded whose cells these are; they may come from a transplant donor. The V gene is TRBV12-3 or TRBV12-4, the J gene TRBJ2-1; no firm D call. The sample was blood, either unsorted or a sorted T cell fraction (not recorded which). CDR3 sequence reads: CASSPGPNNEQFF. CDR3 coding DNA: TGTGCCAGCAGCCCCGGGCCAAACAATGAGCAGTTCTTC.